This TCR beta chain comes out of a study of blood T cell repertoires in COVID-19. This clone came up once. Profiled with immunoSEQ multiplex PCR; TCRdb holds only in-frame clones, not every one. Of about 300,000 clones in the sample, under 90% were seen once. CDR1 and CDR2 from the germline V gene are SEHNR and FQNEAQ (reference sequence). CDR3 size: 14 residues. V was cut by 1 base and J by 4 bases, with 10 bases left in between. This chain connects TRBV7-9 to TRBJ1-1; possibly TRBD1 for D (5 bases). Sequenced sample: PBMCs or T cells enriched from blood (not recorded which). The sequence came from a woman between 18 and 30 years old who had recovered from COVID-19. The DNA of the CDR3 is TGTGCCAGCAGCTTAGAGGGGACTTCCACTGAAGCTTTCTTT. It encodes CASSLEGTSTEAFF.